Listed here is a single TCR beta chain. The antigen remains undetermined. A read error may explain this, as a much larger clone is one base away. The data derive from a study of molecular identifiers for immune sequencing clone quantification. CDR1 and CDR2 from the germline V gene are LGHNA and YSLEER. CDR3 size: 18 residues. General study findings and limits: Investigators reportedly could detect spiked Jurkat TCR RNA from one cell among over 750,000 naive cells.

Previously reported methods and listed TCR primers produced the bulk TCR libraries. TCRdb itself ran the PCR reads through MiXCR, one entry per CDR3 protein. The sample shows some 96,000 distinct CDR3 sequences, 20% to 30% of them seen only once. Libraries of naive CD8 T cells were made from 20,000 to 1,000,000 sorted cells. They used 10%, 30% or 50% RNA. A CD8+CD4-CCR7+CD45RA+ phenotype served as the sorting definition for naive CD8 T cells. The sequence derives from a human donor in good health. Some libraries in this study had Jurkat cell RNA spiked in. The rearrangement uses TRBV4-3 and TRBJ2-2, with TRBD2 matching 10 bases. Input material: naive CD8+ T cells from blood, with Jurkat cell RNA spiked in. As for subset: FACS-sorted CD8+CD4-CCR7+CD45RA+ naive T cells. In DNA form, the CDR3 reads TGCGCCAGCAGCCAGTGGCGAGCGGGGGGGTCGAACACCGGGGAGCTGTTATTT. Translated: CASSQWRAGGSNTGELLF.